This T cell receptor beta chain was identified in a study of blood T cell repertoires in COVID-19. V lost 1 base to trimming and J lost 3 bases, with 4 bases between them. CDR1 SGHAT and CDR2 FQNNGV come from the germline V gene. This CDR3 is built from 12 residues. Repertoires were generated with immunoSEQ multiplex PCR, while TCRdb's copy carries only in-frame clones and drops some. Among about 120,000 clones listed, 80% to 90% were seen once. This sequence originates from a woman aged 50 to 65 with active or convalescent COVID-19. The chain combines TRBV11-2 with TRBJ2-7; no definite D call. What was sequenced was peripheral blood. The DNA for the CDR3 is TGTGCCAGCAGCTTAGTTTACTACGAGCAGTACTTC. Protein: CASSLVYYEQYF.